The 5 T cell receptor beta chains below all came from one sample that was sequenced in a study of early T cells in non-severe SARS-CoV-2 infection. From the 5' RACE reads, TCRdb called clonotypes with MiXCR, one entry per CDR3 protein. In the table there are tens of thousands of distinct CDR3 sequences, about 6.1% of which are singletons. The starting material was whole blood, obtained at baseline. These receptors originate from an adult who was a healthcare worker with PCR-confirmed SARS-CoV-2 infection or an uninfected control (not recorded which).

This clonotype has just a few counts. The J gene is TRBJ2-2, the V gene TRBV9, with 7 bases aligning to TRBD1. V shed 3 bases and J 1 base; nucleotides not matched to a gene: 6. The CDR3 runs 16 residues. Germline V lookup: CDR1 SGDLS, CDR2 YYNGEE. CDR3 sequence (DNA): TGTGCCAGCAGCGCCCCCGGGACAGTGAACACCGGGGAGCTGTTTTTT. Translation: CASSAPGTVNTGELFF.

This clonotype appeared many times. The chain combines TRBV4-1 with TRBJ1-1, with D unclear. In germline, CDR1 is MGHRA, CDR2 YSYEKL. V was pared by 0 bases and J by 0 bases, with 8 bases between. This CDR3 spans 15 amino acids. The CDR3 nucleotides read TGCGCCAGCAGCCAAGAGTCCAGAATGAACACTGAAGCTTTCTTT. Amino acids: CASSQESRMNTEAFF.

In its sample, this clonotype was seen a few times. V and J are TRBV20-1 and TRBJ2-3; 9 nucleotides align to TRBD2. Losses at the gene ends were 5 bases for V and 3 bases for J; bases not matched to a gene: 12. Germline CDR1 reads DFQATT; CDR2 reads SNEGSKA (reference sequence). The CDR3 runs to 16 residues. CDR3: CSAGTYLAGETDTQYF. The CDR3, as DNA: TGCAGTGCTGGAACATACTTAGCGGGGGAAACAGATACGCAGTATTTT.

This clonotype has ten or more counts. The rearrangement uses TRBV5-4 and TRBJ2-1; 7 bases fit TRBD2. Germline V lookup: CDR1 SGHNT, CDR2 YYREEE (reference sequence). The CDR3 sequence is 16 residues long. Unmatched junction bases numbered 7, after V lost 4 bases and J lost 0 bases. The CDR3 is CASSPRGVSSYNEQFF. In DNA form, the CDR3 reads TGTGCCAGCAGCCCCCGGGGGGTTAGCTCCTACAATGAGCAGTTCTTC.

The sample holds many counts of this clonotype. The V and J genes are TRBV27 and TRBJ1-2, with 9 bases aligning to TRBD1. The junction had 4 bases not matched to a gene; V was cut back by 4 bases and J by 4 bases. Germline values: CDR1 MNHEY, CDR2 SMNVEV (reference sequence). The CDR3 loop spans 14 amino acids. CDR3 DNA sequence: TGTGCCAGCAGTTGGGACAGGGAAAGCTATGGCTACACCTTC. Translating it yields CASSWDRESYGYTF.